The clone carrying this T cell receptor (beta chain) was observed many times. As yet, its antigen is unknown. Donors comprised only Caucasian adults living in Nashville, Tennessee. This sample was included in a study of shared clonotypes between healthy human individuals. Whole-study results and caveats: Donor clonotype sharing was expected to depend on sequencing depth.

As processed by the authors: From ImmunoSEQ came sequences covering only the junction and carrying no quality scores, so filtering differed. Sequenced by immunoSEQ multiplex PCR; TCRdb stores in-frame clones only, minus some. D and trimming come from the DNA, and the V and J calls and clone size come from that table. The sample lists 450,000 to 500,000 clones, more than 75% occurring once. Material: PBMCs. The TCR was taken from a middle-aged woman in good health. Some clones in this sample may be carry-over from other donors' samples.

The CDR3: CATSLQMRGPPYEQYF. The CDR3 DNA reads TGTGCCACCAGCTTGCAAATGCGGGGGCCACCCTACGAGCAGTACTTC. This chain links TRBV15 with TRBJ2-5, with D possibly being TRBD2 (7 bases). The tail of the sequence fits TRBJ2-7 better, so the J call may be wrong. CDR1 LNHNV and CDR2 YYDKDF come from the germline V gene (reference sequence). The CDR3 is made up of 16 amino acids.